The entry below gives a single TCR beta chain sequence along with its context. Preparing the TCRbeta library involved the use of unique molecular identifiers. MiXCR was run by TCRdb on the PCR reads, yielding one entry per CDR3 protein. The profile shows almost 400,000 distinct CDR3 sequences, roughly 22% of them singletons. Trimming pared 2 bases from V and 7 bases from J, leaving 10 bases between. CDR1 SGDLS and CDR2 YYNGEE come from the germline V gene. The CDR3 spans 13 residues. This entry comes from a study of T-cell reconstitution after alpha-beta-depleted transplantation in children. The rearrangement joins TRBV9 to TRBJ2-1; D may be TRBD1 or TRBD2 (5 bases each). The sample consisted of PBMCs from the stem cell graft donor, taken from the stem cell graft. The TCR sequence derives from a human donor who donated a stem cell graft to a child with acute myeloid leukemia. The CDR3 sequence: CASSVGDRNEQFF. The CDR3 DNA is TGTGCCAGCAGCGTGGGGGACCGGAATGAGCAGTTCTTC.